This is a list of T cell receptor beta chains from one sample in a study of blood T cell repertoires in COVID-19. Assay: immunoSEQ multiplex PCR; the TCRdb copy retains only in-frame clones and omits some. The table lists 40,000 to 50,000 clones, approximately 90% of them singletons, with about 4.7% in the top ten. Sequenced: peripheral blood. These receptors were taken from a man aged 35-49 years with active COVID-19. CDR3s include the opening cysteine and the closing phenylalanine or tryptophan. D genes are given only for firm matches. Where a row states a size, it is once, few, many or the class of an expanded clone; other rows omit it.

>TRBV7-2|.|.|TRBJ2-7
TGTGCCAGCAGAGCTCCTAAAGGGGTGAGCGAGCAGTACTTC
CASRAPKGVSEQYF
>TRBV3-1/TRBV3-2|few|.|TRBJ2-2
TGTGCCAGCAGCCACGCGGCAGGGCTGAACACCGGGGAGCTGTTTTTT
CASSHAAGLNTGELFF
>TRBV7-3|.|TRBD1|TRBJ1-1
TGTGCCAGCAGCTTACTAACAGGGGTGAACACTGAAGCTTTCTTT
CASSLLTGVNTEAFF
>TRBV5-6|.|TRBD2|TRBJ2-1
TGTGCCAGCAGCCCGGGACTAGCGGTCAATGAGCAGTTCTTC
CASSPGLAVNEQFF
>TRBV28|once|.|TRBJ1-2
TGTGCCAGCAGTTTAGGACTCGACTATGGCTACACCTTC
CASSLGLDYGYTF
>TRBV29-1|few|.|TRBJ2-1
TGCAGCGTTGAAGAGTCCCAGTACAATGAGCAGTTCTTC
CSVEESQYNEQFF
>TRBV5-4|.|TRBD1|TRBJ2-2
TGTGCCAGCAGCCGACAGGGTCGGACCGGGGAGCTGTTTTTT
CASSRQGRTGELFF
>TRBV19|.|TRBD1|TRBJ2-1
TGTGCCAGTAGTATGGGGACAGGGGGCAATGAGCAGTTCTTC
CASSMGTGGNEQFF
>TRBV11-3|.|.|TRBJ2-3
TGTGCCAGCAGCTTGGGACACCCTGGGGTAACAGATACGCAGTATTTT
CASSLGHPGVTDTQYF
>TRBV10-2|.|.|TRBJ2-1
TGCGCCAGCAGTGAGTACAAGCGGGTCTCCTACAATGAGCAGTTCTTC
CASSEYKRVSYNEQFF
>TRBV11-1|.|.|TRBJ2-6
TGTGCCAGCAGTTTTACAGGTTCTGGGGCCAACGTCCTGACTTTC
CASSFTGSGANVLTF
>TRBV6-1|.|TRBD2|TRBJ2-3
TGTGCCAGCAGTGGTGGGGAACTAGCGGGAGGAGGGGATACGCAGTATTTT
CASSGGELAGGGDTQYF
>TRBV5-1|.|.|TRBJ1-1
TGCGCCAGCAGCTTTTCGGGACTCTGGAACACTGAAGCTTTCTTT
CASSFSGLWNTEAFF